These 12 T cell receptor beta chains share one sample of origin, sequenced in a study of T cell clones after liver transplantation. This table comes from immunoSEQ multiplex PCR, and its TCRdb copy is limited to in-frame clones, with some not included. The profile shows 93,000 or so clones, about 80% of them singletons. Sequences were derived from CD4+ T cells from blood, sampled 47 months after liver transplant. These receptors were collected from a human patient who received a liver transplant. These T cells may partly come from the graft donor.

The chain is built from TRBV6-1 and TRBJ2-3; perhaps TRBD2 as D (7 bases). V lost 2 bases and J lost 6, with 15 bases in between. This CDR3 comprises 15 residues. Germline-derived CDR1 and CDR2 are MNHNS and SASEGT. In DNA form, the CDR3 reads TGTGCCAGCAGTGAACTTGGCGGGGGCCGCGATACGCAGTATTTT. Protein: CASSELGGGRDTQYF.

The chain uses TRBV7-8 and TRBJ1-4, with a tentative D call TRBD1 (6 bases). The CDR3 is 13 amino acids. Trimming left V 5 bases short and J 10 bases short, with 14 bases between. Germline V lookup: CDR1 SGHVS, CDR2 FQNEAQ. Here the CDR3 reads CASSLRTGRKLFF. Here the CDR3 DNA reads TGTGCCAGCAGCCTCAGAACAGGGCGAAAACTGTTTTTT.

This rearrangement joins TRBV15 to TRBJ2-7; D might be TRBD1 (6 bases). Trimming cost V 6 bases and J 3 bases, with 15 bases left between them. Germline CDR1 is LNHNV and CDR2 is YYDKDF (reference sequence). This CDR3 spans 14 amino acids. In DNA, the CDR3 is TGTGCCACCAGAGGGAAATCAGGGGTCTACGAGCAGTACTTC. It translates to CATRGKSGVYEQYF.

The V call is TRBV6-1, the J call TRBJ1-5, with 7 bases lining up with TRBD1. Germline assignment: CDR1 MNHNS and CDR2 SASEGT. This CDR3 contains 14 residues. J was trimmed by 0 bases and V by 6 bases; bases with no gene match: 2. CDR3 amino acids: CASRRQGSNQPQHF. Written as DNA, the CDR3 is TGTGCCAGCAGACGACAGGGTAGCAATCAGCCCCAGCATTTT.

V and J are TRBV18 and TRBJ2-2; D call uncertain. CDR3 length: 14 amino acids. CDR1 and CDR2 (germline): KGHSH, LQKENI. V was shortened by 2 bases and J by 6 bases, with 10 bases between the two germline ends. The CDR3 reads CASSPKWIAGELFF. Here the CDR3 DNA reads TGTGCCAGCTCACCAAAATGGATTGCCGGGGAGCTGTTTTTT.

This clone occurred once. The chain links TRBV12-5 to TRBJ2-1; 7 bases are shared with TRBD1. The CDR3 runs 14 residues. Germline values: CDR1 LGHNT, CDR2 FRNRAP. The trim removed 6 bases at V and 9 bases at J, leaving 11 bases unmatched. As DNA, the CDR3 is TGTGCTAGTGGCCCGATCCTGACAGGGATTGAGCAGTTCTTC. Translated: CASGPILTGIEQFF.

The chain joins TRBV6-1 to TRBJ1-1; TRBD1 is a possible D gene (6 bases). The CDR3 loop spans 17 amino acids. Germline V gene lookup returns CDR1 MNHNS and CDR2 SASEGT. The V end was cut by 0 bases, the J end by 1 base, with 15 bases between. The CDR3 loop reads CASSEAGGQWKNTEAFF. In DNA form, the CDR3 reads TGTGCCAGCAGTGAAGCGGGGGGACAATGGAAGAACACTGAAGCTTTCTTT.

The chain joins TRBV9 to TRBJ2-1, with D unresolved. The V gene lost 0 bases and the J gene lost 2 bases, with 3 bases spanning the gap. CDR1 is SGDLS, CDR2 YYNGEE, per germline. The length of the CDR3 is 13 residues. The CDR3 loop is CASSVVAYNEQFF. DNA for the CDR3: TGTGCCAGCAGCGTAGTTGCCTACAATGAGCAGTTCTTC.

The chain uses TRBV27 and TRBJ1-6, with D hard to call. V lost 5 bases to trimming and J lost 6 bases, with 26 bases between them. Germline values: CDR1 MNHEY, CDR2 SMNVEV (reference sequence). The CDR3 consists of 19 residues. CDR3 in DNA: TGTGCCAGCAGTAAACGGCGAATAGACGCAGAGACTGGTAATTCACCCCTCCACTTT. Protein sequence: CASSKRRIDAETGNSPLHF.

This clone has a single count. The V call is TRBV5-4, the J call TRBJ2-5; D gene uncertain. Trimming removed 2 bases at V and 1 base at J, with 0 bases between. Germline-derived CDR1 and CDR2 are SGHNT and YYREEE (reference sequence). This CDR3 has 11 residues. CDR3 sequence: CASSFQETQYF. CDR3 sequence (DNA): TGTGCCAGCAGCTTCCAAGAGACCCAGTACTTC.

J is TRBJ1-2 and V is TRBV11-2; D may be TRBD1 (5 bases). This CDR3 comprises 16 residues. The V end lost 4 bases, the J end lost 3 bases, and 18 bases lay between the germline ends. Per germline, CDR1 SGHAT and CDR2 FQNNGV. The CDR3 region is CASSSPRAGRDYGYTF. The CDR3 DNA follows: TGTGCCAGCAGCTCCCCGCGGGCAGGGAGAGACTATGGCTACACCTTC.

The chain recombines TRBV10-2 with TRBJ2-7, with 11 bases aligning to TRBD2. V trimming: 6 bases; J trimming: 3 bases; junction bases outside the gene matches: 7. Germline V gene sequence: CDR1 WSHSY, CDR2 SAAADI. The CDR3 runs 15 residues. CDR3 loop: CASRETSGILYEQYF. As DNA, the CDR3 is TGCGCCAGCAGGGAGACTAGCGGGATACTCTACGAGCAGTACTTC.